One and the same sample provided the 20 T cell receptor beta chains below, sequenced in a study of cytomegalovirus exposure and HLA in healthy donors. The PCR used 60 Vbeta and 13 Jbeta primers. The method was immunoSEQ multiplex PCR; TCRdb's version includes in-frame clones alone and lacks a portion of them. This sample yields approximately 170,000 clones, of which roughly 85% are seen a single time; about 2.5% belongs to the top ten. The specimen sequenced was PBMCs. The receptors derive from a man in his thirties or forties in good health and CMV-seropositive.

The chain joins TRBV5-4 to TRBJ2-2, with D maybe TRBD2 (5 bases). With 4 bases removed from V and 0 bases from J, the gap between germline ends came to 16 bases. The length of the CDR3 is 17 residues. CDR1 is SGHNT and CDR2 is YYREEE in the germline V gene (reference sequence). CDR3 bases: TGTGCCAGCAGCCGAACAAAGAGCGGATCGAACACCGGGGAGCTGTTTTTT. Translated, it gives CASSRTKSGSNTGELFF. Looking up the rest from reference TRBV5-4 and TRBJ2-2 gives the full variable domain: ETGVTQSPTHLIKTRGQQVTLRCSSQSGHNTVSWYQQALGQGPQFIFQYYREEENGRGNFPPRFSGLQFPNYSSELNVNALELDDSALYLCASSRTKSGSNTGELFFGEGSRLTVL.

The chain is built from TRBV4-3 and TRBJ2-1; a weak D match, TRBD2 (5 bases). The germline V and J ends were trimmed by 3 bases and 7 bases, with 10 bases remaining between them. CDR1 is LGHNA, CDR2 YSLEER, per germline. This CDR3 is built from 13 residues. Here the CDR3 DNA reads TGCGCCAGCAGCCACGTAAGCGGAAATGAGCAGTTCTTC. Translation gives CASSHVSGNEQFF.

The CDR3 bases are TGTGCCAGTAGTCCTACTAGCGGAGCTTACAATGAGCAGTTCTTC. Protein sequence: CASSPTSGAYNEQFF. The V call is TRBV19, the J call TRBJ2-1, with 8 bases aligning to TRBD2. The length of the CDR3 is 15 residues. Germline assignment: CDR1 LNHDA and CDR2 SQIVND (reference sequence). V shed 5 bases and J 4 bases; nucleotides not matched to a gene: 7.

The DNA for the CDR3 is TGTGCCAGCAGCCCCCGAGCGGGAATCGTCCACGAGCAGTACTTC. The encoded protein is CASSPRAGIVHEQYF. The gene calls are TRBV27 and TRBJ2-7, with 7 nucleotides matching TRBD2. Germline CDR1 is MNHEY and CDR2 is SMNVEV (reference sequence). This CDR3 comprises 15 residues. V gave up 6 bases and J gave up 5 bases; unmatched junction bases: 13.

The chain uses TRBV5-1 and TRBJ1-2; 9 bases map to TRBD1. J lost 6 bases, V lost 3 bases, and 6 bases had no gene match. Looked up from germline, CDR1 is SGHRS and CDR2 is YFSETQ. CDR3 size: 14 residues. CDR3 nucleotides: TGCGCCAGCAGCTCCTTCGGGACAGGGAATGGCTACACCTTC. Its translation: CASSSFGTGNGYTF.

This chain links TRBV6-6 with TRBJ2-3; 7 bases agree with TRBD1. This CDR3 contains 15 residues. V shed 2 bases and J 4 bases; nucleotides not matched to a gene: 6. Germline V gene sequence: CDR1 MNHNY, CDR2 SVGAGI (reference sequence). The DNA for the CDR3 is TGTGCCAGCAGTTACCTTACAGGGGCCCCAGATACGCAGTATTTT. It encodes CASSYLTGAPDTQYF.

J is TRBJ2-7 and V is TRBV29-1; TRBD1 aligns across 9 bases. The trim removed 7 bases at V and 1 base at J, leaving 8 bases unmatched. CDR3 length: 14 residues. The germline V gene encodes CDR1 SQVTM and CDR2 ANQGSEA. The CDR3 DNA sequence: TGCAGCGCTAGACCGACAGGGGGATCCTACGAGCAGTACTTC. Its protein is CSARPTGGSYEQYF.

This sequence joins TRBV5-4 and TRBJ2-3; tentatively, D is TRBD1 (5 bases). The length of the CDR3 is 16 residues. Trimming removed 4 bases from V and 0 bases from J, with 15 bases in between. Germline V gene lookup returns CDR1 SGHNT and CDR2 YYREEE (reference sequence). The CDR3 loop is CASSVNRGISTDTQYF. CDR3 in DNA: TGTGCCAGCAGCGTGAATAGGGGAATTAGCACAGATACGCAGTATTTT.

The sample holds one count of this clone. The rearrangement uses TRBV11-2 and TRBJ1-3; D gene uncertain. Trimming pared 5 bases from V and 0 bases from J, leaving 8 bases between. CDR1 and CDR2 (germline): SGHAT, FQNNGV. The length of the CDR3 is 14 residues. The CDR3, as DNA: TGTGCCAGCAGCCCGACTTACTCTGGAAACACCATATATTTT. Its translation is CASSPTYSGNTIYF.

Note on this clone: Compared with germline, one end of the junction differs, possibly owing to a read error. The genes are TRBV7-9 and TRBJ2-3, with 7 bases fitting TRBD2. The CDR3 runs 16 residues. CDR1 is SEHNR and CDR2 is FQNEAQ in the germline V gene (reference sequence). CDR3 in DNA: TGTTCCAGCAGCTTAGCGCGGGCTAGCGGAACAGATACGCAGTATTTT. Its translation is CSSSLARASGTDTQYF.

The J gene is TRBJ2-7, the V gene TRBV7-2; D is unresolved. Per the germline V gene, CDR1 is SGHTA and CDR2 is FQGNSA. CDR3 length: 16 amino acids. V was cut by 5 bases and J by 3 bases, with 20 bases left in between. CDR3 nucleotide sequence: TGTGCCAGCAGCGTTATGGCGGCGTCGCTAGGCTACGAGCAGTACTTC. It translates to CASSVMAASLGYEQYF.

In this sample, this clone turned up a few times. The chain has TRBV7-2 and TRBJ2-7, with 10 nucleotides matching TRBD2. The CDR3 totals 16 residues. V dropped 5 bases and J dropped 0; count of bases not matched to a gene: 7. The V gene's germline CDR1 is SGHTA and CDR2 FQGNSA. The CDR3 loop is CASSPRSGRSSYEQYF. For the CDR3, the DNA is TGTGCCAGCAGCCCCCGTAGCGGGAGGTCCTCCTACGAGCAGTACTTC.

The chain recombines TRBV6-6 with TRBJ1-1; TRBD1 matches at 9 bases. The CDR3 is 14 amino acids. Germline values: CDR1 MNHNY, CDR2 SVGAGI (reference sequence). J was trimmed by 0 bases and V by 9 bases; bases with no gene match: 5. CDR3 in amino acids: CASTGGMMNTEAFF. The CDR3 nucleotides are TGTGCCAGTACAGGGGGCATGATGAACACTGAAGCTTTCTTT.

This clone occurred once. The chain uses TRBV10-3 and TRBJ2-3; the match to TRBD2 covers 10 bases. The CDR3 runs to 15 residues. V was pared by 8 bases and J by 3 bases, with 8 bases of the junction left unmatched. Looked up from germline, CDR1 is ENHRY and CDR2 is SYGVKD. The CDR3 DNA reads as TGTGCCATCTCAGCTAGCGGGAGTTATACAGATACGCAGTATTTT. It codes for CAISASGSYTDTQYF.

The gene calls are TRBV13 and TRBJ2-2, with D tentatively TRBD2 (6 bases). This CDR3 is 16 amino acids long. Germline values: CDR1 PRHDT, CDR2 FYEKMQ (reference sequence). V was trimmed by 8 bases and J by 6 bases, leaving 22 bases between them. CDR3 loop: CASLPRGSWVPGELFF. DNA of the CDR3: TGTGCCAGCCTTCCCCGGGGGAGTTGGGTCCCCGGGGAGCTGTTTTTT.

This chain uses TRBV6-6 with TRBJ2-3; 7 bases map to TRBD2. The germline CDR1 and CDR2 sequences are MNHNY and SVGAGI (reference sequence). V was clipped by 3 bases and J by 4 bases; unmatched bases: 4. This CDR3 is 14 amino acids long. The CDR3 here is CASSYPGGADTQYF. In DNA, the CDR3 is TGTGCCAGCAGTTATCCGGGAGGTGCAGATACGCAGTATTTT.

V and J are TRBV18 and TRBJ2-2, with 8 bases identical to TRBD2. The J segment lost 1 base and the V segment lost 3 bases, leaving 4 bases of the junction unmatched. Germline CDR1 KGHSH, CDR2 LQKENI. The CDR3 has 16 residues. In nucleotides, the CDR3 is TGTGCCAGCTCACCTCAGAGCGGGGGGAACACCGGGGAGCTGTTTTTT. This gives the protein CASSPQSGGNTGELFF. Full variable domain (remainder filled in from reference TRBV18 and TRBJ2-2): NAGVMQNPRHLVRRRGQEARLRCSPMKGHSHVYWYRQLPEEGLKFMVYLQKENIIDESGMPKERFSAEFPKEGPSILRIQQVVRGDSAAYFCASSPQSGGNTGELFFGEGSRLTVL.

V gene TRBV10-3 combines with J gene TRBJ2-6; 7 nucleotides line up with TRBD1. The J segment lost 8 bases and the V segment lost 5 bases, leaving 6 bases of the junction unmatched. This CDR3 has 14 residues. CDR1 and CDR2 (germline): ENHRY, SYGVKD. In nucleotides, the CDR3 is TGTGCCATCAGTCGACAGGGTCTGTCCAACGTCCTGACTTTC. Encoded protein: CAISRQGLSNVLTF.

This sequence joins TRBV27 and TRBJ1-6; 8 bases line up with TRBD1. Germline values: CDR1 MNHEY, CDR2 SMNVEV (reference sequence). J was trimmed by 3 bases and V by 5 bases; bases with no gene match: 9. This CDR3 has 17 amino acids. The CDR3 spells CASSPRTGLIYNSPLHF. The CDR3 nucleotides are TGTGCCAGCAGTCCAAGGACAGGGCTGATCTATAATTCACCCCTCCACTTT.

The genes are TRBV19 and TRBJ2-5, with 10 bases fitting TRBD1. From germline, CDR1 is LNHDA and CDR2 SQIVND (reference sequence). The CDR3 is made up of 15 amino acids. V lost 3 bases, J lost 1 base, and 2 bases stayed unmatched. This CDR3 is CASSIGTGVQETQYF. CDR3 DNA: TGTGCCAGTAGTATCGGGACAGGGGTCCAAGAGACCCAGTACTTC.